The rows below give T cell receptor beta chains drawn from one sample of a study of blood T cell repertoires in COVID-19. Libraries were prepared by immunoSEQ multiplex PCR; TCRdb keeps only in-frame clonotypes and omits some of them. The table has around 200,000 clones, approximately 91% seen once. The source material was peripheral blood. All receptors come from a man in his forties with acute or convalescent COVID-19. CDR3s include the opening cysteine and the closing phenylalanine or tryptophan. The order of the fields is D gene, clone size, V gene, J gene, CDR3 protein, CDR3 DNA. The D gene is left open where the match is weak. Clone size is shown for a subset of rows, as once, few, many or a class of expanded clone.

NA,NA,TRBV9,TRBJ1-1,CASSVGQGTTEAFF,TGTGCCAGCAGCGTAGGTCAGGGGACCACTGAAGCTTTCTTT
NA,NA,TRBV10-3,TRBJ1-1,CAIKPGVNTEAFF,TGTGCCATCAAACCCGGGGTGAACACTGAAGCTTTCTTT
TRBD2,once,TRBV27,TRBJ2-2,CASSDSGGYTGELFF,TGTGCCAGCAGTGATAGCGGGGGGTACACCGGGGAGCTGTTTTTT
TRBD2,NA,TRBV6-5,TRBJ2-1,CASSYSGTSNEQFF,TGTGCCAGCAGTTACTCTGGGACTAGCAATGAGCAGTTCTTC
NA,NA,TRBV30,TRBJ2-2,CAWSGAQNTGELFF,TGTGCCTGGAGTGGGGCCCAAAACACCGGGGAGCTGTTTTTT
TRBD2,NA,TRBV27,TRBJ2-3,CASSPGLNLLTDTQYF,TGTGCCAGCAGCCCGGGACTAAATCTCCTCACAGATACGCAGTATTTT
NA,NA,TRBV9,TRBJ1-4,CASSPTPTTNEKLFF,TGTGCCAGCAGCCCTACCCCCACAACTAATGAAAAACTGTTTTTT
TRBD1,NA,TRBV6-1,TRBJ1-5,CASRGQVNQPQHF,TGTGCCAGCAGGGGACAGGTTAATCAGCCCCAGCATTTT
TRBD1,NA,TRBV5-1,TRBJ1-1,CASSSSGGSITEAFF,TGCGCCAGCAGCTCCTCAGGGGGGTCGATCACTGAAGCTTTCTTT
NA,NA,TRBV2,TRBJ2-5,CASSEAVAFQETQYF,TGTGCCAGCAGTGAAGCAGTGGCTTTTCAAGAGACCCAGTACTTC